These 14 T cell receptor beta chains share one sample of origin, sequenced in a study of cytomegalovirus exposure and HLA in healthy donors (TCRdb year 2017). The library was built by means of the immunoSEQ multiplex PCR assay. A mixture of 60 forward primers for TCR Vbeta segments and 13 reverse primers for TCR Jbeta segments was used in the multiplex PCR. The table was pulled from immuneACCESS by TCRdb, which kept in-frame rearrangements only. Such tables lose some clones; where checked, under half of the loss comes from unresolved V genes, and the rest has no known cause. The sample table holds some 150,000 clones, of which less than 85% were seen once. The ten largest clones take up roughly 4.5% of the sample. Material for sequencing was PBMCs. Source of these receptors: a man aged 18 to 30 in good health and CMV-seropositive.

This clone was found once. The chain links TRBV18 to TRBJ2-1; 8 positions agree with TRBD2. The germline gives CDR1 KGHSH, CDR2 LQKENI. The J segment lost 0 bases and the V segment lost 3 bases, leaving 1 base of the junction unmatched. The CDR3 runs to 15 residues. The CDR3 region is CASSPGTSSYNEQFF. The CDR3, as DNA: TGTGCCAGCTCACCCGGGACTAGCTCCTACAATGAGCAGTTCTTC. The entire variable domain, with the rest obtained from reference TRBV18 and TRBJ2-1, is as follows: NAGVMQNPRHLVRRRGQEARLRCSPMKGHSHVYWYRQLPEEGLKFMVYLQKENIIDESGMPKERFSAEFPKEGPSILRIQQVVRGDSAAYFCASSPGTSSYNEQFFGPGTRLTVL.

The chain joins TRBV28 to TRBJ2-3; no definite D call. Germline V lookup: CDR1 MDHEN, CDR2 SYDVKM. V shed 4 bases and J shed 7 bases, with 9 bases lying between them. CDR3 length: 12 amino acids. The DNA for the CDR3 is TGTGCCAGCAGTTCGAACTGGTATACGCAGTATTTT. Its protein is CASSSNWYTQYF.

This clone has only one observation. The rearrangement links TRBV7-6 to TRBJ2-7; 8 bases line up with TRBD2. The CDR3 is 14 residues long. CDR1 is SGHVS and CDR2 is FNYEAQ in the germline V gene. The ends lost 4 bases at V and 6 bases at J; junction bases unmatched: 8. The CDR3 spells CASSWAGTRSEQYF. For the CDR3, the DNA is TGTGCCAGCAGCTGGGCCGGGACTAGGAGCGAGCAGTACTTC.

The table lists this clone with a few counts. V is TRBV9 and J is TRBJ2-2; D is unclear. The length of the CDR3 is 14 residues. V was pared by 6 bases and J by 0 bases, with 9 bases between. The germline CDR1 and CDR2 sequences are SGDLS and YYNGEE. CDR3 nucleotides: TGTGCCAGCACTCTCTCTACGAACACCGGGGAGCTGTTTTTT. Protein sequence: CASTLSTNTGELFF.

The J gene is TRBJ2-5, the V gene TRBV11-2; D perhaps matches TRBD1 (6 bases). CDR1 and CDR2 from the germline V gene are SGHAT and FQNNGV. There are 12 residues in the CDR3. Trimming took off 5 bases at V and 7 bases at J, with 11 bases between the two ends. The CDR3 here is CASSPTDRTQYF. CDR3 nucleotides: TGTGCCAGCAGCCCTACGGACAGGACCCAGTACTTC. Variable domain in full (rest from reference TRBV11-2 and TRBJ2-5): EAGVAQSPRYKIIEKRQSVAFWCNPISGHATLYWYQQILGQGPKLLIQFQNNGVVDDSQLPKDRFSAERLKGVDSTLKIQPAKLEDSAVYLCASSPTDRTQYFGPGTRLLVL.

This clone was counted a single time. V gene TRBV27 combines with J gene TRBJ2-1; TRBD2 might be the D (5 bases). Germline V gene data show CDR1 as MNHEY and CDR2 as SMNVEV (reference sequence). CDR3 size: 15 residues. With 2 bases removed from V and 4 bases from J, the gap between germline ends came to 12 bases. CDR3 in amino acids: CASSLMASTYNEQFF. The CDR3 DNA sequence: TGTGCCAGCAGTTTAATGGCTAGCACATACAATGAGCAGTTCTTC.

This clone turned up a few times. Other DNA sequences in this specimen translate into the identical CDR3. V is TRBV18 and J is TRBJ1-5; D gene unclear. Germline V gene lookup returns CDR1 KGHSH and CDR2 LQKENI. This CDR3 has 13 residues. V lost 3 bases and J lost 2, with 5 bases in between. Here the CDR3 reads CASSPQGNQPQHF. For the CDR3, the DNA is TGTGCCAGCTCACCCCAGGGCAATCAGCCCCAGCATTTT.

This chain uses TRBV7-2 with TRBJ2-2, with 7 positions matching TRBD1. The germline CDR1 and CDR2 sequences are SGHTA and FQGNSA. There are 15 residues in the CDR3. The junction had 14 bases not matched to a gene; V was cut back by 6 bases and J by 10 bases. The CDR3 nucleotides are TGTGCCAGCAGTCAATCGACAGGGTCCTCGGAGGAGCTGTTTTTT. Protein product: CASSQSTGSSEELFF.

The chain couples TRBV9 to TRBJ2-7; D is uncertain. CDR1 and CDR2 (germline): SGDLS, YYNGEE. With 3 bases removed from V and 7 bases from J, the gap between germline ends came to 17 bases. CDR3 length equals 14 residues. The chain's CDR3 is CASSAHVGLTEQYF. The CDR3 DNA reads TGTGCCAGCAGCGCCCACGTTGGCCTTACGGAGCAGTACTTC.

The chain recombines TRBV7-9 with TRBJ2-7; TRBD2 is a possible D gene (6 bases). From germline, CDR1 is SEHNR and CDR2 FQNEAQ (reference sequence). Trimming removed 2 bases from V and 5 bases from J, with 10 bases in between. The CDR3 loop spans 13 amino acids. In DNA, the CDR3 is TGTGCCAGCAGCTTATCGGGGGTCCACGAGCAGTACTTC. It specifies CASSLSGVHEQYF.

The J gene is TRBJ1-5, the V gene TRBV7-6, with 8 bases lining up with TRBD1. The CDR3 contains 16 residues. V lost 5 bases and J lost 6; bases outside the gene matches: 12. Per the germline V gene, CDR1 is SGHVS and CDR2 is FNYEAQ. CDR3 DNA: TGTGCCAGCAGCCCCCACAGACAGGGGTATGGTCAGCCCCAGCATTTT. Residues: CASSPHRQGYGQPQHF.

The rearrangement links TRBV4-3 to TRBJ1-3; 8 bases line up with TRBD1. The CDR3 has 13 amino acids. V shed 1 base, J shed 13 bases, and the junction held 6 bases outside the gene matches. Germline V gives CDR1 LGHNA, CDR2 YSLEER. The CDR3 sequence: CASSQALGQGIYF. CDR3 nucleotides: TGCGCCAGCAGCCAAGCCCTCGGACAGGGTATATATTTT.

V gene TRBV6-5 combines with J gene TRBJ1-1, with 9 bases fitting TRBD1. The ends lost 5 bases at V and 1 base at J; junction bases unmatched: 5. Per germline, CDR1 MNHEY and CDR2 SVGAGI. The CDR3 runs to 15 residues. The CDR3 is CASSLVGQGNTEAFF. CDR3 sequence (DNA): TGTGCCAGCAGTCTTGTGGGACAGGGGAACACTGAAGCTTTCTTT.

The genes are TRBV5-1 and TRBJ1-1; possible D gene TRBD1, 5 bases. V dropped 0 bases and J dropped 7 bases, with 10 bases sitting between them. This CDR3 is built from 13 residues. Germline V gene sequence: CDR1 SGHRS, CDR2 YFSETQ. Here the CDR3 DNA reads TGCGCCAGCAGCTTGGGTCAGGGAGGTGAAGCTTTCTTT. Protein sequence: CASSLGQGGEAFF.